These T cell receptor beta chains were read from a single sample in a study of shared clonotypes between healthy human individuals. Assay used: immunoSEQ multiplex PCR; TCRdb lists only in-frame clones, some missing. The sample contains some 980,000 clones, 70% to 85% of which appear only once. Source material: memory CD4+ T cells sorted from blood. These receptors were collected from a man aged 18 to 30 in good health. Both conserved end residues are part of each CDR3. Each record gives: clone size, J gene, CDR3 length, V gene, D gene, CDR3 protein, CDR3 DNA. A D gene is named only where the DNA matches it firmly. Only part of the rows carry a size: once, few, many, or a class if the clone is expanded.

abundance: .
j_gene: TRBJ2-7
len: 12
v_gene: TRBV18
d_gene: .
CDR3aa: CASSPAGYEQYF
CDR3nt: TGTGCCAGCTCCCCTGCGGGCTACGAGCAGTACTTC

abundance: once
j_gene: TRBJ2-2
len: 16
v_gene: TRBV6-4
d_gene: .
CDR3aa: CASSDSGDIRTGELFF
CDR3nt: TGTGCCAGCAGTGACTCGGGGGATATTAGGACCGGGGAGCTGTTTTTT

abundance: .
j_gene: TRBJ1-5
len: 14
v_gene: TRBV7-9
d_gene: .
CDR3aa: CASSLEGSNQPQHF
CDR3nt: TGTGCCAGCAGCTTAGAAGGTAGCAATCAGCCCCAGCATTTT

abundance: .
j_gene: TRBJ1-1
len: 13
v_gene: TRBV19
d_gene: TRBD1
CDR3aa: CASSLTGDTEAFF
CDR3nt: TGTGCCAGTAGTTTAACAGGGGACACTGAAGCTTTCTTT

abundance: many
j_gene: TRBJ2-2
len: 12
v_gene: TRBV2
d_gene: .
CDR3aa: CASRPDTGELFF
CDR3nt: TGTGCCAGCAGACCAGACACCGGGGAGCTGTTTTTT

abundance: .
j_gene: TRBJ1-6
len: 15
v_gene: TRBV28
d_gene: TRBD1
CDR3aa: CASSSRQGNNSPLHF
CDR3nt: TGTGCCAGCAGTTCTCGACAGGGAAATAATTCACCCCTCCACTTT

abundance: .
j_gene: TRBJ1-4
len: 15
v_gene: TRBV28
d_gene: TRBD1
CDR3aa: CASSYQGDPSEKLFF
CDR3nt: TGTGCCAGCAGCTATCAGGGGGACCCTTCTGAAAAACTGTTTTTT

abundance: .
j_gene: TRBJ2-7
len: 15
v_gene: TRBV7-2
d_gene: .
CDR3aa: CASSLVGGLGYEQYF
CDR3nt: TGTGCCAGCAGCTTAGTAGGGGGGCTGGGCTACGAGCAGTACTTC

abundance: .
j_gene: TRBJ2-3
len: 14
v_gene: TRBV7-2
d_gene: .
CDR3aa: CASRIPGHTDTQYF
CDR3nt: TGTGCCAGCAGAATACCGGGCCACACAGATACGCAGTATTTT

abundance: .
j_gene: TRBJ2-7
len: 17
v_gene: TRBV28
d_gene: TRBD1
CDR3aa: CASSLWSAGTGGSEQYF
CDR3nt: TGTGCCAGCAGTTTATGGAGTGCGGGGACAGGGGGCAGCGAGCAGTACTTC

abundance: .
j_gene: TRBJ1-1
len: 15
v_gene: TRBV2
d_gene: .
CDR3aa: CASSDLQGMNTEAFF
CDR3nt: TGTGCCAGCAGTGATTTACAGGGCATGAACACTGAAGCTTTCTTT

abundance: .
j_gene: TRBJ2-3
len: 14
v_gene: TRBV6-5
d_gene: .
CDR3aa: CATLGAASTDTQYF
CDR3nt: TGTGCCACGCTGGGAGCGGCGAGCACAGATACGCAGTATTTT

abundance: .
j_gene: TRBJ1-3
len: 15
v_gene: TRBV29-1
d_gene: TRBD1
CDR3aa: CSVVGGQGFGNTIYF
CDR3nt: TGCAGCGTTGTGGGTGGACAGGGTTTTGGAAACACCATATATTTT

abundance: .
j_gene: TRBJ2-1
len: 14
v_gene: TRBV5-6
d_gene: TRBD1
CDR3aa: CASEGQDSYNEQFF
CDR3nt: TGTGCCAGCGAGGGACAGGACTCCTACAATGAGCAGTTCTTC

abundance: .
j_gene: TRBJ1-5
len: 13
v_gene: TRBV4-1
d_gene: .
CDR3aa: CASSRPGNQPQHF
CDR3nt: TGCGCCAGCAGCCGTCCGGGCAATCAGCCCCAGCATTTT

abundance: .
j_gene: TRBJ2-5
len: 16
v_gene: TRBV23-1
d_gene: TRBD1
CDR3aa: CASSQWGQGQSKTQYF
CDR3nt: TGCGCCAGCAGTCAATGGGGACAGGGGCAGTCGAAGACCCAGTACTTC

abundance: few
j_gene: TRBJ1-5
len: 17
v_gene: TRBV4-1
d_gene: .
CDR3aa: CASSQEGTDRPNQPQHF
CDR3nt: TGCGCCAGCAGCCAAGAAGGTACGGACAGACCCAATCAGCCCCAGCATTTT

abundance: once
j_gene: TRBJ2-7
len: 16
v_gene: TRBV6-1
d_gene: .
CDR3aa: CASSENRVRGFYEQYF
CDR3nt: TGTGCCAGCAGCGAAAACAGGGTGAGGGGGTTCTACGAGCAGTACTTC

abundance: .
j_gene: TRBJ2-5
len: 15
v_gene: TRBV19
d_gene: .
CDR3aa: CASSISGRVGETQYF
CDR3nt: TGTGCCAGTAGTATATCGGGGCGAGTGGGAGAGACCCAGTACTTC

abundance: .
j_gene: TRBJ2-3
len: 13
v_gene: TRBV18
d_gene: .
CDR3aa: CASSPPSTDTQYF
CDR3nt: TGTGCCAGCTCACCCCCTAGCACAGATACGCAGTATTTT

abundance: few
j_gene: TRBJ2-1
len: 14
v_gene: TRBV30
d_gene: TRBD1
CDR3aa: CAWTPGTVRGEQFF
CDR3nt: TGTGCCTGGACCCCTGGGACAGTTCGCGGTGAGCAGTTCTTC

abundance: .
j_gene: TRBJ1-2
len: 13
v_gene: TRBV2
d_gene: .
CDR3aa: CASSSGQNYGYTF
CDR3nt: TGTGCCAGCAGTTCCGGACAGAACTATGGCTACACCTTC

abundance: .
j_gene: TRBJ1-3
len: 15
v_gene: TRBV5-4
d_gene: .
CDR3aa: CASSQARDGGNTIYF
CDR3nt: TGTGCCAGCAGCCAGGCTCGCGACGGTGGAAACACCATATATTTT

abundance: .
j_gene: TRBJ2-7
len: 15
v_gene: TRBV5-1
d_gene: TRBD1
CDR3aa: CASSLAQGVVYEQYF
CDR3nt: TGCGCCAGCAGCTTGGCCCAGGGGGTGGTCTACGAGCAGTACTTC

abundance: .
j_gene: TRBJ2-7
len: 14
v_gene: TRBV5-1
d_gene: TRBD1
CDR3aa: CASSPPGQGYEQYF
CDR3nt: TGCGCCAGCAGCCCGCCGGGACAGGGGTACGAGCAGTACTTC

abundance: few
j_gene: TRBJ2-2
len: 14
v_gene: TRBV6-4
d_gene: .
CDR3aa: CASSEEHYTGELFF
CDR3nt: TGTGCCAGCAGTGAGGAACATTACACCGGGGAGCTGTTTTTT

abundance: .
j_gene: TRBJ2-5
len: 16
v_gene: TRBV5-1
d_gene: TRBD2
CDR3aa: CASSLSPGLVQETQYF
CDR3nt: TGCGCCAGCAGCTTGTCCCCGGGACTAGTGCAAGAGACCCAGTACTTC

abundance: .
j_gene: TRBJ1-2
len: 13
v_gene: TRBV6-1
d_gene: TRBD1
CDR3aa: CASSPTGGYGYTF
CDR3nt: TGTGCCAGCAGTCCGACAGGGGGGTATGGCTACACCTTC

abundance: .
j_gene: TRBJ1-5
len: 13
v_gene: TRBV30
d_gene: .
CDR3aa: CAWSEQTNQPQHF
CDR3nt: TGTGCCTGGAGTGAACAGACCAATCAGCCCCAGCATTTT

abundance: .
j_gene: TRBJ2-3
len: 16
v_gene: TRBV5-1
d_gene: .
CDR3aa: CASSLGAWGRADTQYF
CDR3nt: TGCGCCAGCAGCTTGGGGGCGTGGGGGAGAGCAGATACGCAGTATTTT

abundance: .
j_gene: TRBJ1-5
len: 15
v_gene: TRBV27
d_gene: TRBD1
CDR3aa: CASSTGTGGHQPQHF
CDR3nt: TGTGCCAGCAGTACCGGGACAGGGGGCCATCAGCCCCAGCATTTT

abundance: .
j_gene: TRBJ1-5
len: 14
v_gene: TRBV30
d_gene: .
CDR3aa: CAWSGQATGQPQHF
CDR3nt: TGTGCCTGGAGTGGGCAGGCTACGGGTCAGCCCCAGCATTTT

abundance: .
j_gene: TRBJ1-5
len: 14
v_gene: TRBV28
d_gene: .
CDR3aa: CASSWSTSNQPQHF
CDR3nt: TGTGCCAGCAGTTGGTCAACTAGCAATCAGCCCCAGCATTTT

abundance: few
j_gene: TRBJ1-2
len: 13
v_gene: TRBV5-4
d_gene: .
CDR3aa: CASSPDGNYGYTF
CDR3nt: TGTGCCAGCAGCCCGGACGGGAACTATGGCTACACCTTC

abundance: .
j_gene: TRBJ2-2
len: 14
v_gene: TRBV6-5
d_gene: .
CDR3aa: CASKDRTNTGELFF
CDR3nt: TGTGCCAGCAAGGACCGAACGAACACCGGGGAGCTGTTTTTT

abundance: once
j_gene: TRBJ2-7
len: 14
v_gene: TRBV11-2
d_gene: .
CDR3aa: CASSLGRQSRLQYF
CDR3nt: TGTGCCAGCAGCTTAGGTCGGCAGAGTCGATTGCAGTACTTC

abundance: .
j_gene: TRBJ2-5
len: 19
v_gene: TRBV5-4
d_gene: .
CDR3aa: CASSSSLFLPLGDQETQYF
CDR3nt: TGTGCCAGCAGTTCCTCCCTTTTCTTACCATTGGGGGACCAAGAGACCCAGTACTTC

abundance: .
j_gene: TRBJ2-1
len: 13
v_gene: TRBV5-4
d_gene: .
CDR3aa: CASSSGQNNEQFF
CDR3nt: TGTGCCAGCAGCTCCGGACAGAACAATGAGCAGTTCTTC

abundance: .
j_gene: TRBJ2-5
len: 15
v_gene: TRBV11-2
d_gene: TRBD1
CDR3aa: CASSLQDRGLETQYF
CDR3nt: TGTGCCAGCAGCTTACAGGATAGGGGGCTAGAGACCCAGTACTTC

abundance: .
j_gene: TRBJ2-7
len: 13
v_gene: TRBV5-6
d_gene: .
CDR3aa: CASSFSGSYEQYF
CDR3nt: TGTGCCAGCAGCTTCTCCGGATCCTACGAGCAGTACTTC

abundance: .
j_gene: TRBJ1-5
len: 14
v_gene: TRBV18
d_gene: TRBD1
CDR3aa: CASSWDRFGQPQHF
CDR3nt: TGTGCCAGCTCATGGGACAGGTTCGGTCAGCCCCAGCATTTT

abundance: .
j_gene: TRBJ2-6
len: 13
v_gene: TRBV5-8
d_gene: .
CDR3aa: CASSLTGKSVLTF
CDR3nt: TGTGCCAGCAGCTTGACAGGGAAAAGCGTCCTGACTTTC

abundance: many
j_gene: TRBJ2-1
len: 16
v_gene: TRBV5-1
d_gene: .
CDR3aa: CASSLSGTNSYNEQFF
CDR3nt: TGCGCCAGCAGCTTGTCCGGGACCAACTCCTACAATGAGCAGTTCTTC

abundance: .
j_gene: TRBJ2-2
len: 14
v_gene: TRBV19
d_gene: .
CDR3aa: CASSIALGTGELFF
CDR3nt: TGTGCCAGTAGTATAGCCCTAGGCACCGGGGAGCTGTTTTTT

abundance: .
j_gene: TRBJ1-3
len: 15
v_gene: TRBV6-1
d_gene: .
CDR3aa: CASSEAGIVGNTIYF
CDR3nt: TGTGCCAGCAGTGAAGCAGGGATAGTGGGAAACACCATATATTTT